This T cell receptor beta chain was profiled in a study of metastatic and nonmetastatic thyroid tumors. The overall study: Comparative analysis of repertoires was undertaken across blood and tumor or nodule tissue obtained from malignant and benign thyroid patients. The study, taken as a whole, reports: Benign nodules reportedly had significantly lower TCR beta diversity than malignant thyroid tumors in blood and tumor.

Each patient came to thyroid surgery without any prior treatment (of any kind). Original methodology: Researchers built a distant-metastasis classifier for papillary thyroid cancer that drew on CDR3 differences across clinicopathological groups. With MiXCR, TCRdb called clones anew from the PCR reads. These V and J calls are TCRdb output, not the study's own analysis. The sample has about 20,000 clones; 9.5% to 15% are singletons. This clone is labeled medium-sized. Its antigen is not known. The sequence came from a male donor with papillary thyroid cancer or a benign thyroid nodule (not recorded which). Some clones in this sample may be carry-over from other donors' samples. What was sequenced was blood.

The CDR3 reads CASIRRDRGNGYTF. CDR3 nucleotide sequence: TGTGCCAGCATCAGACGGGACAGGGGGAATGGCTACACCTTC. The chain uses TRBV28 and TRBJ1-2; 11 bases map to TRBD1. The CDR3 contains 14 residues. Looked up from germline, CDR1 is MDHEN and CDR2 is SYDVKM. V lost 7 bases, J lost 6 bases, and 7 bases stayed unmatched.